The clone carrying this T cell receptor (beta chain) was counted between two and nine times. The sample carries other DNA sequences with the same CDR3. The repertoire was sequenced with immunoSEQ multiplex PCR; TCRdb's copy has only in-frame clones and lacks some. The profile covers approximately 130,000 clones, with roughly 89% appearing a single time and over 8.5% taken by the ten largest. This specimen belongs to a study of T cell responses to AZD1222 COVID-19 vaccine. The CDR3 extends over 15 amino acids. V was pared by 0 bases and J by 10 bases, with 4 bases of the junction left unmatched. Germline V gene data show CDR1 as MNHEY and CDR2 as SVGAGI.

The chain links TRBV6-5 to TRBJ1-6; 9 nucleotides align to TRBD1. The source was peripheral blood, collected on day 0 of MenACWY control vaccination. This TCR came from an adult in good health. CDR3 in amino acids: CASSYSRTGDSPLHF. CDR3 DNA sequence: TGTGCCAGCAGTTACTCCCGGACAGGGGACTCACCCCTCCACTTT.